This T cell receptor (beta chain) stems from a study of blood T cells in healthy people across ages. This clonotype was counted between two and nine times. A J-beta primer mix and a sample-barcoded 5' primer were used in a second PCR of roughly 6 to 11 cycles. TCRdb re-derived calls from the 5' RACE reads in MiXCR, one entry per CDR3 protein. The sample includes around 850,000 distinct CDR3 sequences, under 40% of them seen just once. All donors came from Russia, were Caucasian and healthy, and spanned ages about 6 to 100. Trimming at V came to 6 bases and at J to 3 bases, leaving 7 bases not matched to a gene. Germline assignment: CDR1 KGHSH and CDR2 LQKENI. The CDR3 sequence is 16 residues long.

Sample: blood. The origin of this receptor is a man younger than 30 in good health. V gene TRBV18 combines with J gene TRBJ2-1; 11 nucleotides agree with TRBD2. In DNA form, the CDR3 reads TGTGCCAGCTCGCTCAAACTAGCGGGGGTCTACAATGAGCAGTTCTTC. Translated, it gives CASSLKLAGVYNEQFF.